Below, 18 T cell receptor beta chains from the same sample are listed, as sequenced in a study of vaccination effects on CD4 cells after COVID-19. Antigens of these TCRs are unknown. In the ViraFEST assay, antigen-specific CD4+ clonotypes were identified by expansion after peptide-pool stimulation. CD4+ T cell isolation took place after about nine days of culture. Nucleocapsid antibodies were negative in the vaccine recipients, who had never had SARS-CoV-2 infection. Profiling relied on immunoSEQ multiplex PCR, and the TCRdb table lists in-frame clones only, not all of them. The sample contains under 40,000 clones, approximately 73% of which appear only once. The source was CD4+ T cells from PBMCs cultured with HCoV-OC43 spike peptides, collected before COVID-19 vaccination. Sample subset: HCoV-OC43 spike overlapping peptide pool stimulation. The source of these receptors is a human donor who received a COVID-19 vaccine.

This sequence joins TRBV6-5 and TRBJ1-2; 9 bases agree with TRBD1. The V and J ends lost 7 bases and 8 bases, in that order; junction bases with no gene match: 14. From germline, CDR1 is MNHEY and CDR2 SVGAGI. CDR3 size: 15 residues. The CDR3 DNA follows: TGTGCCAGCAAAGGTGGGGACAGGGAGCTATGGGGCTACACCTTC. It translates to CASKGGDRELWGYTF.

The rearrangement joins TRBV27 to TRBJ1-6; possibly TRBD1 for D (5 bases). V shed 0 bases and J shed 9 bases, with 9 bases lying between them. CDR1 MNHEY and CDR2 SMNVEV come from the germline V gene (reference sequence). The CDR3 length is 14 residues. DNA for the CDR3: TGTGCCAGCAGTTTATCGGACACCTTTTCACCCCTCCACTTT. Protein product: CASSLSDTFSPLHF.

This clone counts as medium-sized. This chain links TRBV6-2 or TRBV6-3 with TRBJ1-1; perhaps TRBD1 as D (5 bases). CDR1 and CDR2 (germline): MNHEY, SVGEGT. This CDR3 is built from 12 residues. Trimming cost V 5 bases and J 6 bases, with 10 bases left between them. CDR3 DNA sequence: TGTGCCAGCAGTAGGTGGGGACCTGAAGCTTTCTTT. Amino acids: CASSRWGPEAFF.

The V and J genes are TRBV3-1 (or the pseudogene TRBV3-2) and TRBJ2-7; the match to TRBD2 covers 11 bases. The V gene end was trimmed by 1 base and the J gene end by 5 bases; junction bases not matched to a gene: 4. Germline V gene data show CDR1 as LGHDT and CDR2 as YNNKEL (reference sequence). This CDR3 region has 15 residues. The CDR3 spells CASSQVLAGGDEQYF. The CDR3 bases are TGTGCCAGCAGCCAAGTGCTAGCGGGAGGCGACGAGCAGTACTTC.

Only a few counts were recorded for this clone. The chain couples TRBV19 to TRBJ1-2; the D is unclear. V lost 6 bases to trimming and J lost 2 bases, with 13 bases between them. CDR1 and CDR2 (germline): LNHDA, SQIVND (reference sequence). The CDR3 contains 14 residues. The CDR3 region has the DNA TGTGCCAGTAGGGAGGGTAACAAGAACTATGGCTACACCTTC. Translating gives CASREGNKNYGYTF.

This clone was detected only once. V is TRBV28 and J is TRBJ2-5, with 9 bases aligning to TRBD2. Unmatched junction bases numbered 12, after V lost 6 bases and J lost 1 base. CDR3 length: 17 residues. The germline V gene encodes CDR1 MDHEN and CDR2 SYDVKM. The CDR3 region is CASSSFGLAGTQETQYF. CDR3 nucleotide sequence: TGTGCCAGCAGCTCTTTTGGCCTAGCGGGAACCCAAGAGACCCAGTACTTC.

The V gene is TRBV7-2, the J gene TRBJ2-5; 7 bases align to TRBD1. J was trimmed by 4 bases and V by 3 bases; bases with no gene match: 2. This CDR3 spans 13 amino acids. Germline V gene data show CDR1 as SGHTA and CDR2 as FQGNSA. For the CDR3, the DNA is TGTGCCAGCAGCTTGGCAGGGGGAGAGACCCAGTACTTC. Translating it yields CASSLAGGETQYF.

The chain uses TRBV19 and TRBJ1-1; a possible D gene is TRBD1 (6 bases). Germline assignment: CDR1 LNHDA and CDR2 SQIVND (reference sequence). The CDR3 runs to 13 residues. V dropped 0 bases and J dropped 10 bases, with 12 bases sitting between them. Here the CDR3 reads CASSIDGGQRAFF. CDR3 sequence (DNA): TGTGCCAGTAGTATAGACGGGGGGCAACGAGCTTTCTTT.

The rearrangement uses TRBV5-1 and TRBJ2-7, with 12 bases aligning to TRBD1. J lost 7 bases, V lost 4 bases, and 9 bases had no gene match. The germline V gene has CDR1 SGHRS and CDR2 YFSETQ. The CDR3 consists of 15 residues. CDR3 loop: CASSPTGTGGSEQYF. The CDR3 nucleotides are TGCGCCAGCAGCCCTACTGGGACAGGGGGCAGTGAGCAGTACTTC.

This chain links TRBV12-3 or TRBV12-4 with TRBJ2-5; D is unresolved. This CDR3 is built from 11 residues. The V end lost 1 base, the J end lost 6 bases, and 3 bases lay between the germline ends. The CDR3 DNA sequence: TGTGCCAGCAGTTTAGGACAGACCCAGTACTTC. It yields the protein CASSLGQTQYF.

The chain has TRBV6-6 and TRBJ2-2; TRBD2 is a possible D gene (6 bases). The CDR3 is 13 residues long. V lost 8 bases, J lost 2 bases, and 9 bases lay in between. Per the germline V gene, CDR1 is MNHNY and CDR2 is SVGAGI (reference sequence). CDR3 DNA sequence: TGTGCCAGCGCCGGGACTAACACCGGGGAGCTGTTTTTT. Its protein is CASAGTNTGELFF.

The V call is TRBV29-1, the J call TRBJ1-4; TRBD1 matches 9 bases. The CDR3 length is 16 residues. V was pared by 6 bases and J by 8 bases, with 16 bases of the junction left unmatched. The germline gives CDR1 SQVTM, CDR2 ANQGSEA. CDR3 DNA: TGCAGCGTGAGGGGACAGGGATTGGGCCTGGAGGAAAAACTGTTTTTT. Its protein is CSVRGQGLGLEEKLFF.

This chain connects TRBV30 to TRBJ2-5; D tentatively reads TRBD1 or TRBD2 (5 bases each). The germline V gene has CDR1 GTSNPN and CDR2 SVGIG (reference sequence). The CDR3 runs 11 residues. V lost 5 bases to trimming and J lost 5 bases, with 9 bases between them. This CDR3 is CAWGTAETQYF. As DNA, the CDR3 is TGTGCCTGGGGGACGGCTGAGACCCAGTACTTC.

The sample holds one count of this clone. The V gene is TRBV2, the J gene TRBJ2-7, with a tentative D call TRBD2 (6 bases). This CDR3 has 14 residues. V was shortened by 5 bases and J by 3 bases, with 14 bases between the two germline ends. Germline V gives CDR1 SNHLY, CDR2 FYNNEI. The CDR3 here is CASSRDGGIYEQYF. CDR3 coding DNA: TGTGCCAGCAGTCGTGACGGAGGGATCTACGAGCAGTACTTC.

In this sample, this clone turned up once. The rearrangement joins TRBV28 to TRBJ2-1; 9 nucleotides line up with TRBD1. Germline CDR1 MDHEN, CDR2 SYDVKM. The junction had 6 bases not matched to a gene; V was cut back by 5 bases and J by 4 bases. This CDR3 comprises 15 residues. CDR3 in amino acids: CASSPDRGVYNEQFF. The CDR3 DNA is TGTGCCAGCAGTCCGGACAGGGGCGTATACAATGAGCAGTTCTTC.

V and J are TRBV10-3 and TRBJ2-6; D ambiguous. V lost 4 bases to trimming and J lost 0 bases, with 7 bases between them. CDR1 ENHRY and CDR2 SYGVKD come from the germline V gene. The CDR3 extends over 15 amino acids. CDR3 amino acids: CAISAYSSGANVLTF. CDR3 nucleotide sequence: TGTGCCATCAGTGCCTACAGCTCTGGGGCCAACGTCCTGACTTTC.

V is TRBV5-6 and J is TRBJ2-5; D may be TRBD2 (5 bases). Germline lookup yields CDR1 SGHDT and CDR2 YYEEEE. The V and J ends lost 5 bases and 5 bases respectively, with 16 bases between them. CDR3 length equals 14 residues. CDR3 sequence (DNA): TGTGCCAGCAGGGGCCGTGGCAGAGGGGAGACCCAGTACTTC. Its translation: CASRGRGRGETQYF.

The chain recombines TRBV28 with TRBJ2-7; 12 nucleotides align to TRBD2. Germline trimming cut 7 bases from V and 7 bases from J; bases unmatched to any gene: 11. Germline CDR1 MDHEN, CDR2 SYDVKM. This CDR3 is 15 amino acids long. The CDR3 DNA sequence: TGTGCCAGCATCAACCACCGCGGGACTAGCGGGGAGCAGTACTTC. This encodes CASINHRGTSGEQYF.